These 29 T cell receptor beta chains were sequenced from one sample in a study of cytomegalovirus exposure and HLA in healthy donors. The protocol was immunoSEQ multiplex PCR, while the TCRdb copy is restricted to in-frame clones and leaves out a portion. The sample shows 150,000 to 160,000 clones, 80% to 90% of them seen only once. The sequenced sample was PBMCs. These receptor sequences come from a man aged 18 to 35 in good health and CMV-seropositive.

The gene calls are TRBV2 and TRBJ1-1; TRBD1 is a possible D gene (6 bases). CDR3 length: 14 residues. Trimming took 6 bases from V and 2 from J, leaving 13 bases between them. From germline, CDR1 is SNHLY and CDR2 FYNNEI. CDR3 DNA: TGTGCCAGCAGGGACAGAAAATTCAACACTGAAGCTTTCTTT. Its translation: CASRDRKFNTEAFF. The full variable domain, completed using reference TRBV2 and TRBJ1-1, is EPEVTQTPSHQVTQMGQEVILRCVPISNHLYFYWYRQILGQKVEFLVSFYNNEISEKSEIFDDQFSVERPDGSNFTLKIRSTKLEDSAMYFCASRDRKFNTEAFFGQGTRLTVV.

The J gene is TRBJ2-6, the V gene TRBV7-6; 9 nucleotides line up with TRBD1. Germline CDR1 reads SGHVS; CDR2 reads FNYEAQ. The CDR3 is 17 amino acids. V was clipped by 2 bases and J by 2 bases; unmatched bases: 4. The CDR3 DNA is TGTGCCAGCAGCTTATTCACAGGGGGCGCTGGGGCCAACGTCCTGACTTTC. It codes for CASSLFTGGAGANVLTF. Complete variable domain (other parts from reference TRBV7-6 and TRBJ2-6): GAGVSQSPRYKVTKRGQDVALRCDPISGHVSLYWYRQALGQGPEFLTYFNYEAQQDKSGLPNDRFSAERPEGSISTLTIQRTEQRDSAMYRCASSLFTGGAGANVLTFGAGSRLTVL.

The chain's CDR3 is CASSVDRAYGYTF. The CDR3 region has the DNA TGCGCCAGCAGTGTCGACAGGGCCTATGGCTACACCTTC. The chain combines TRBV10-2 with TRBJ1-2, with 7 bases fitting TRBD1. The germline V gene has CDR1 WSHSY and CDR2 SAAADI. The junction had 3 bases not matched to a gene; V was cut back by 4 bases and J by 4 bases. The CDR3 spans 13 residues.

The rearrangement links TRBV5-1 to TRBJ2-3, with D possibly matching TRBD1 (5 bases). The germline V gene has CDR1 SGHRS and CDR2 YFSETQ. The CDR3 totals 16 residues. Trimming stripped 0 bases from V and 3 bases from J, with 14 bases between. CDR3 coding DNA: TGCGCCAGCAGCTTGGGGGGCGACGTCAGGACAGATACGCAGTATTTT. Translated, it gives CASSLGGDVRTDTQYF.

In DNA, the CDR3 is TGTGCCAGCCTACGGGACAGGGGCGTGTATGGCTACACCTTC. It translates to CASLRDRGVYGYTF. This rearrangement joins TRBV19 to TRBJ1-2; 10 positions match TRBD1. Per germline, CDR1 LNHDA and CDR2 SQIVND (reference sequence). Losses at the gene ends were 9 bases for V and 5 bases for J; bases not matched to a gene: 9. This CDR3 has 14 amino acids.

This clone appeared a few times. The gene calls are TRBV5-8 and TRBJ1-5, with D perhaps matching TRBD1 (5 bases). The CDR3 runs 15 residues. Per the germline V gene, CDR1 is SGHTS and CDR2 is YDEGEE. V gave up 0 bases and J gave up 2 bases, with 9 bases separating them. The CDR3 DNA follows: TGTGCCAGCAGCTTGGGACAGTCGGGCAATCAGCCCCAGCATTTT. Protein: CASSLGQSGNQPQHF.

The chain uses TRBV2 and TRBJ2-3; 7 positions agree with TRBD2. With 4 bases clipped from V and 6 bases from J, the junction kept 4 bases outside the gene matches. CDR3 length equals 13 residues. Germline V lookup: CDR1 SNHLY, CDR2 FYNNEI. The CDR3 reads CASSVVGGDTQYF. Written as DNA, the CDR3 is TGTGCCAGCAGTGTGGTGGGAGGGGATACGCAGTATTTT.

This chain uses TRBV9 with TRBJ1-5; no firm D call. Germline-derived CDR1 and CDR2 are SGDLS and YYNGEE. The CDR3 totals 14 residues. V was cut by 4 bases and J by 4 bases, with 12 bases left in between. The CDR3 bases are TGTGCCAGCAGCATCTCGACGGGGAATCAGCCCCAGCATTTT. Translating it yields CASSISTGNQPQHF.

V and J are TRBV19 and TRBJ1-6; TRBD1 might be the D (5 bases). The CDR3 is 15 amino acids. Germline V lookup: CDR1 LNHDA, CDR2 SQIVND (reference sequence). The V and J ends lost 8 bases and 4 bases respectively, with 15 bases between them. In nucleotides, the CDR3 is TGTGCCAGTGGGCCGGGGGAAGCTTATAATTCACCCCTCCACTTT. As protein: CASGPGEAYNSPLHF.

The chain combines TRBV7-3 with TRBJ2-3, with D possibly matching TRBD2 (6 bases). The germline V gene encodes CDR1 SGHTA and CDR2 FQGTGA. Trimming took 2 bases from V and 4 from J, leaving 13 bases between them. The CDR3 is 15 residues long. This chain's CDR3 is CASSLGGTAADTQYF. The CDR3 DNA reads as TGTGCCAGCAGCTTAGGAGGGACTGCTGCAGATACGCAGTATTTT.

CDR3 sequence reads: CASSLAGHRQPQHF. DNA of the CDR3: TGTGCCAGCAGCTTGGCGGGACACAGACAGCCCCAGCATTTT. V gene TRBV5-4 combines with J gene TRBJ1-5; D might be TRBD1 (6 bases). The V end lost 0 bases, the J end lost 7 bases, and 11 bases lay between the germline ends. The CDR3 length is 14 residues. The germline V gene has CDR1 SGHNT and CDR2 YYREEE (reference sequence).

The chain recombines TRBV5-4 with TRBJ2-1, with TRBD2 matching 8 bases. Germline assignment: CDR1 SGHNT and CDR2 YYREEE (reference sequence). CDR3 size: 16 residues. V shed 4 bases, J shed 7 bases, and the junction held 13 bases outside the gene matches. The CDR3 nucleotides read TGTGCCAGCAGCGGGGGCTTTGAGGTAGCGGGGAATGAGCAGTTCTTC. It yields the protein CASSGGFEVAGNEQFF. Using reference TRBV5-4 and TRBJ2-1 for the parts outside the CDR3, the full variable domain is ETGVTQSPTHLIKTRGQQVTLRCSSQSGHNTVSWYQQALGQGPQFIFQYYREEENGRGNFPPRFSGLQFPNYSSELNVNALELDDSALYLCASSGGFEVAGNEQFFGPGTRLTVL.

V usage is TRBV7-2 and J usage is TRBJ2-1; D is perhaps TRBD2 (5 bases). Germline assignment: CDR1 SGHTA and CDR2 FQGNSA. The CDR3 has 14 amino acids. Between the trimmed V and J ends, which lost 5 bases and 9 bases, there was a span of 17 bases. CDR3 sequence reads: CASSPRTLAREQFF. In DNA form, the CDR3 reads TGTGCCAGCAGCCCCCGGACCCTAGCCCGTGAGCAGTTCTTC.

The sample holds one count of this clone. The CDR3: CSTPRPRSGGSYNEQFF. CDR3 coding DNA: TGCAGCACCCCGCGGCCCCGTAGCGGAGGATCCTACAATGAGCAGTTCTTC. This chain uses TRBV29-1 with TRBJ2-1, with a weak D call TRBD2 (6 bases). Trimming took off 8 bases at V and 1 base at J, with 24 bases between the two ends. CDR1 is SQVTM and CDR2 is ANQGSEA in the germline V gene. The CDR3 is 17 amino acids.

CDR3 DNA: TGTGCCAGCAGCCCATTAGCGGGGGGCGTCTACGAGCAGTACTTC. Encoded protein: CASSPLAGGVYEQYF. The rearrangement joins TRBV7-2 to TRBJ2-7; 10 bases align to TRBD2. The CDR3 covers 15 residues. Germline loops: CDR1 SGHTA, CDR2 FQGNSA. J gave up 3 bases and V 5 bases, and 7 bases lay outside the gene matches.

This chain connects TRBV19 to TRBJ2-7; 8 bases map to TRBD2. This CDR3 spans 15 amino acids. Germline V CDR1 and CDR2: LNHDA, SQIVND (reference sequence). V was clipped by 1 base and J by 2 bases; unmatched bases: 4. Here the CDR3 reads CASSIAGGRAYEQYF. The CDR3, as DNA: TGTGCCAGTAGTATAGCGGGAGGGCGAGCCTACGAGCAGTACTTC. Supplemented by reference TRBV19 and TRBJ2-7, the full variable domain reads DGGITQSPKYLFRKEGQNVTLSCEQNLNHDAMYWYRQDPGQGLRLIYYSQIVNDFQKGDIAEGYSVSREKKESFPLTVTSAQKNPTAFYLCASSIAGGRAYEQYFGPGTRLTVT.

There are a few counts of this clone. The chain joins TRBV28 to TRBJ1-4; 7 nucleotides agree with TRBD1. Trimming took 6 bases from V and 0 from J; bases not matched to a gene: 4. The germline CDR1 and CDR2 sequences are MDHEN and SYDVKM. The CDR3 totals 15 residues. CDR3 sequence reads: CASRNRGSTNEKLFF. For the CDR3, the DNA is TGTGCCAGCAGGAACAGGGGTTCAACTAATGAAAAACTGTTTTTT.

The CDR3 loop reads CASSLGGGYTF. CDR3 nucleotides: TGTGCCAGCAGTCTGGGGGGTGGCTACACCTTC. This chain links TRBV6-5 with TRBJ1-2, with a possible D match to TRBD1 (5 bases). CDR3 length: 11 residues. V was clipped by 5 bases and J by 7 bases, with 8 bases between them. Germline V CDR1 and CDR2: MNHEY, SVGAGI.

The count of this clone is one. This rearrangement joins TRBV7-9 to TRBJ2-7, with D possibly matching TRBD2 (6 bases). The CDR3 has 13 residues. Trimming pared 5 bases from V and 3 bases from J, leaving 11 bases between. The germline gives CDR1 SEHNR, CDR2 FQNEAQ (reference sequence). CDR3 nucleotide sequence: TGTGCCAGCAGCGCTTCCGGGAGCTACGAGCAGTACTTC. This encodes CASSASGSYEQYF.

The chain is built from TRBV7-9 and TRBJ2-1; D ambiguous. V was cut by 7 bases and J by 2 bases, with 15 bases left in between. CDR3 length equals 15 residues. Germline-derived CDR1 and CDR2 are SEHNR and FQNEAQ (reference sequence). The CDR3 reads CASTLRGSPYNEQFF. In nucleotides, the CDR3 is TGTGCCAGCACCCTCCGAGGTAGCCCCTACAATGAGCAGTTCTTC.

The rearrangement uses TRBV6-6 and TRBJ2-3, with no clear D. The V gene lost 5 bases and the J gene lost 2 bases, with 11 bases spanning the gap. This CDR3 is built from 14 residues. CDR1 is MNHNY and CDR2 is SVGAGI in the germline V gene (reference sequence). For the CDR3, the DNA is TGTGCCAGCAGTACGCAGACTTCCACAGATACGCAGTATTTT. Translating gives CASSTQTSTDTQYF.

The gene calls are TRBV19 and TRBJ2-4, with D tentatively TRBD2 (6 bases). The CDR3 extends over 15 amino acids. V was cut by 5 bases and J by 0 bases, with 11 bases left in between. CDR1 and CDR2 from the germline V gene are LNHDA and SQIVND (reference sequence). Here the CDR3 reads CASSAPGEAKNIQYF. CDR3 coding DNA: TGTGCCAGTAGTGCCCCGGGGGAAGCCAAAAACATTCAGTACTTC. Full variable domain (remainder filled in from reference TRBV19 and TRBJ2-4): DGGITQSPKYLFRKEGQNVTLSCEQNLNHDAMYWYRQDPGQGLRLIYYSQIVNDFQKGDIAEGYSVSREKKESFPLTVTSAQKNPTAFYLCASSAPGEAKNIQYFGAGTRLSVL.

CDR3 residues: CASSEFGDRYGYTF. DNA for the CDR3: TGTGCCAGCAGTGAATTCGGGGACAGATATGGCTACACCTTC. This rearrangement joins TRBV25-1 to TRBJ1-2; 7 bases are a match to TRBD1. Trimming at V came to 1 base and at J to 5 bases, leaving 4 bases not matched to a gene. Germline CDR1 reads MGHDK; CDR2 reads SYGVNS. There are 14 residues in the CDR3.

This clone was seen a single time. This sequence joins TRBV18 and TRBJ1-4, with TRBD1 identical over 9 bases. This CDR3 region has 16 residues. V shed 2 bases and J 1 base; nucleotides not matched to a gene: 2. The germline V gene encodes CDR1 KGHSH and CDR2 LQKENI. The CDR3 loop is CASSPSTGGTNEKLFF. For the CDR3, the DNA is TGTGCCAGCTCACCATCGACAGGGGGAACTAATGAAAAACTGTTTTTT.

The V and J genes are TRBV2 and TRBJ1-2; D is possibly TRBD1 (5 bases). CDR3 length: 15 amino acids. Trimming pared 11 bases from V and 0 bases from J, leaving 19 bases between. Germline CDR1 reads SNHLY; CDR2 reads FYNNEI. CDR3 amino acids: CASDWGGFSNYGYTF. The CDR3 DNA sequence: TGTGCCTCTGACTGGGGGGGGTTTTCTAACTATGGCTACACCTTC.

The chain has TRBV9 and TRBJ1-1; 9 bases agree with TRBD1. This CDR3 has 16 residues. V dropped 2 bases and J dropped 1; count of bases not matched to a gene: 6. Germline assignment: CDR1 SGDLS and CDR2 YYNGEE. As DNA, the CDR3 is TGTGCCAGCAGCGTGGGACAGGGAATAGGGAACACTGAAGCTTTCTTT. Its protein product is CASSVGQGIGNTEAFF. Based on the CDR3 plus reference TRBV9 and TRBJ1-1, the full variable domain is DSGVTQTPKHLITATGQRVTLRCSPRSGDLSVYWYQQSLDQGLQFLIQYYNGEERAKGNILERFSAQQFPDLHSELNLSSLELGDSALYFCASSVGQGIGNTEAFFGQGTRLTVV.

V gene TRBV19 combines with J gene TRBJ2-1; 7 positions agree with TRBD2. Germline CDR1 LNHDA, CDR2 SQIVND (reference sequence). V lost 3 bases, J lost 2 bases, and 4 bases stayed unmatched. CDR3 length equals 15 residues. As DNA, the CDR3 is TGTGCCAGTAGTATCGAGGGAGGGCCCTACAATGAGCAGTTCTTC. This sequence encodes CASSIEGGPYNEQFF.

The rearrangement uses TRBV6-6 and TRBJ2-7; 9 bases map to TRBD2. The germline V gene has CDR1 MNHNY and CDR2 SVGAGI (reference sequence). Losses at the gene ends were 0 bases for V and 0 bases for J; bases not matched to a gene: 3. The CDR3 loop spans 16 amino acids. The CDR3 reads CASSYSSGSPSYEQYF. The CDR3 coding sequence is TGTGCCAGCAGTTACTCTAGCGGGAGCCCCTCCTACGAGCAGTACTTC.

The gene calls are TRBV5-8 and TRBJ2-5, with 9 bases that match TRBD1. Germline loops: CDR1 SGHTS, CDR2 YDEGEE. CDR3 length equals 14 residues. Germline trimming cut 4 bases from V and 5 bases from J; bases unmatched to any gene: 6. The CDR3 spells CASSPQGAVETQYF. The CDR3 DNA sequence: TGTGCCAGCAGCCCACAGGGGGCAGTCGAGACCCAGTACTTC.